What follows describes a single T cell receptor beta chain. The antigen it recognizes is unknown. One base away there is no much larger clone; base qualities are not given. TCRbeta CDR3 regions were amplified from genomic DNA using the immunoSEQ Assay, a bias-controlled multiplex PCR. Under the source paper's analysis protocol: Nucleated cell counts per sample were estimated from amplification of reference gene primers within the assay. Sequence reads were collapsed and filtered to measure the absolute abundance of every unique TCRbeta CDR3 rearrangement. For each sample, productive Simpson clonality was calculated as the square root of Simpson's diversity index over productive rearrangements. Held by TCRdb, this immuneACCESS table contains in-frame sequences only and omits some clones. Under half of the omission traces to an unresolved V gene where checked; the cause of the rest is unknown. V, J and clone size reflect that table, while D and trimming were determined from the DNA. The sample table lists approximately 250,000 clones, 75% to 85% of them with a count of one. In total, the top ten clones hold roughly 5.5% of the sample.

Collaborating institutions collected whole blood in K2EDTA tubes following their own protocols. For TCRbeta analysis, collaborators shipped samples in one of three forms: frozen whole blood, isolated PBMCs, or DNA extracted from either of those sample types. The data derive from a study of blood T cell repertoires in COVID-19 (dated by TCRdb to the early 2020s). About the full investigation: Samples covering the acute and convalescent phases of COVID-19 were provided by collaborators in the United States, Italy and Spain. The prospective study material was composed of cDNA or gDNA derived from T cells, B-cell-depleted T cells, or PBMCs. Deeply sampled blood TCRbeta repertoires from subjects exposed to, actively infected with, or recovered from COVID-19 were included in the dataset. The repertoires were released in a freely available public database intended as a resource for research on the immune response to SARS-CoV-2. Samples were obtained from the ongoing ImmuneRACE study (first 160 participants) and from 1,254 subjects provided by 6 global collaborators. Sample metadata almost always included a de-identified subject ID, COVID-19 status, age in years and sex. HLA class I and class II types, where available, came from metadata supplied by the sample provider rather than from assay-based typing.

Here is what the overall study found, with its caveats: How much clinical and demographic metadata was included differed by source and by participant, and the metadata was provided uncurated.

Sequenced: peripheral blood. This clonotype was obtained from a human donor in a cohort sampled during active COVID-19.

The nucleotides are TGTGCCAGCAGCCAAGAAATTAGTTCCATCCAAGAGACCCAGTACTTC. This translates into CASSQEISSIQETQYF. Recombination connected TRBV14 to TRBJ2-5, with the D gene not clear enough to name. CDR1 and CDR2 are read off the germline V gene as SGHDN and FVKESK. V loses 0 bases, J loses 1 base, and the germline ends lie 12 bases apart. Taken from cysteine to phenylalanine, the CDR3 has 16 residues. The read is trimmed to its CDR3 DNA, 48 bases read in frame from base 1. Where the CDR3 stops, the reference TRBV14 and TRBJ2-5 genes take over; the full variable domain is EAGVTQFPSHSVIEKGQTVTLRCDPISGHDNLYWYRRVMGKEIKFLLHFVKESKQDESGMPNNRFLAERTGGTYSTLKVQPAELEDSGVYFCASSQEISSIQETQYFGPGTRLLVL.